These T cell receptor beta chains were read from a single sample in a study of shared clonotypes between healthy human individuals. Assay used: immunoSEQ multiplex PCR; TCRdb lists only in-frame clones, some missing. The table lists some 2.3 million clones, approximately 95% of them singletons. The material sequenced was naive CD4+ T cells from PBMCs. The source is a man aged 18 to 29 in good health. Some clones in this sample may be carry-over from other donors' samples. Each CDR3 is given with its conserved first and last residue. The D gene is left open where the match is weak. Part of the rows lack a size; the others show once, few, many or a class for expanded clones.

cdr3_nt: TGTGCCAGCAGCTTGGTGTCTGGGGCCAACGTCCTGACTTTC
cdr3_aa: CASSLVSGANVLTF
j_call: TRBJ2-6
d_call: NA
clone_size: NA
v_call: TRBV11-1

cdr3_nt: TGTGCCAGCAGTAGTAGCGGGACTAGCACAGATACGCAGTATTTT
cdr3_aa: CASSSSGTSTDTQYF
j_call: TRBJ2-3
d_call: TRBD2
clone_size: NA
v_call: TRBV28

cdr3_nt: TGTGCCATCAGTGAGACTAGCGGAGACTACGAGCAGTACTTC
cdr3_aa: CAISETSGDYEQYF
j_call: TRBJ2-7
d_call: TRBD2
clone_size: NA
v_call: TRBV10-3

cdr3_nt: TGTGCCAGCAGCCCAAGGGGGGTGCGGCCTAGGGAGACCCAGTACTTC
cdr3_aa: CASSPRGVRPRETQYF
j_call: TRBJ2-5
d_call: NA
clone_size: few
v_call: TRBV7-2

cdr3_nt: TGTGCCAGCAGCTCATCCCTATTCGTAGGGCAGCCCCAGCATTTT
cdr3_aa: CASSSSLFVGQPQHF
j_call: TRBJ1-5
d_call: NA
clone_size: NA
v_call: TRBV7-2

cdr3_nt: TGCGCCAGCAGCTTTACGGGACAAAAGAACACTGAAGCTTTCTTT
cdr3_aa: CASSFTGQKNTEAFF
j_call: TRBJ1-1
d_call: NA
clone_size: NA
v_call: TRBV5-1

cdr3_nt: TGCAGCGCATACGGCTCCGAGAGGGGTAACACTGAAGCTTTCTTT
cdr3_aa: CSAYGSERGNTEAFF
j_call: TRBJ1-1
d_call: NA
clone_size: NA
v_call: TRBV29-1

cdr3_nt: TGTGCCAGTAGTGGCAGCGCCGGTATCACCGGGGAGCTGTTTTTT
cdr3_aa: CASSGSAGITGELFF
j_call: TRBJ2-2
d_call: NA
clone_size: NA
v_call: TRBV19

cdr3_nt: TGTGCCAGCAGCGTGGACAGGGGGCCTCAGCCCCAGCATTTT
cdr3_aa: CASSVDRGPQPQHF
j_call: TRBJ1-5
d_call: TRBD1
clone_size: NA
v_call: TRBV9

cdr3_nt: TGTGCCAGCAGCTTAAGTAGGTCGGGGGAGCAGTACTTC
cdr3_aa: CASSLSRSGEQYF
j_call: TRBJ2-7
d_call: NA
clone_size: NA
v_call: TRBV11-2

cdr3_nt: TGTGCCAGCAGGTCCCCGGGAGGTCTAGCGGGAGAGACCCAGTACTTC
cdr3_aa: CASRSPGGLAGETQYF
j_call: TRBJ2-5
d_call: TRBD2
clone_size: NA
v_call: TRBV5-4

cdr3_nt: TGTGCCAGCAGCCAAAAGAGGGGGCTCGGGGAGACCCAGTACTTC
cdr3_aa: CASSQKRGLGETQYF
j_call: TRBJ2-5
d_call: TRBD1
clone_size: NA
v_call: TRBV7-8

cdr3_nt: TGCGCCAGCAGTGGAGGCGGGACTTCGTCTCCCTACAATGAGCAGTTCTTC
cdr3_aa: CASSGGGTSSPYNEQFF
j_call: TRBJ2-1
d_call: NA
clone_size: NA
v_call: TRBV10-2

cdr3_nt: TGTGCCAGCAGTGACGGTCGCAATGAGCAGTTCTTC
cdr3_aa: CASSDGRNEQFF
j_call: TRBJ2-1
d_call: NA
clone_size: NA
v_call: TRBV6-6

cdr3_nt: TGTGCCAGCAGTCTTAACTTGGGCGATACGCAGTATTTT
cdr3_aa: CASSLNLGDTQYF
j_call: TRBJ2-3
d_call: NA
clone_size: NA
v_call: TRBV28

cdr3_nt: TGTGCCAGCAGCCAAACCCGGGCCGGAGTCTTCGAGCAGTACTTC
cdr3_aa: CASSQTRAGVFEQYF
j_call: TRBJ2-7
d_call: NA
clone_size: NA
v_call: TRBV14

cdr3_nt: TGTGCCATCAAGGACAGGGTTGATGAGCAGTTCTTC
cdr3_aa: CAIKDRVDEQFF
j_call: TRBJ2-1
d_call: TRBD1
clone_size: NA
v_call: TRBV2

cdr3_nt: TGTGCCAGCAGTCTCTTCTGGACCGCGAACACCGGGGAGCTGTTTTTT
cdr3_aa: CASSLFWTANTGELFF
j_call: TRBJ2-2
d_call: NA
clone_size: NA
v_call: TRBV28

cdr3_nt: TGTGCCAGCAGCTTTACAGGGGTCACTGAAGCTTTCTTT
cdr3_aa: CASSFTGVTEAFF
j_call: TRBJ1-1
d_call: TRBD1
clone_size: few
v_call: TRBV11-3

cdr3_nt: TGTGCCAGCAGCTTAGTCGGAGGGCTGAACACCGGGGAGCTGTTTTTT
cdr3_aa: CASSLVGGLNTGELFF
j_call: TRBJ2-2
d_call: NA
clone_size: NA
v_call: TRBV7-9

cdr3_nt: TGTGCCAGCAGCTTAGCGAATGGTGGAGATACGCAGTATTTT
cdr3_aa: CASSLANGGDTQYF
j_call: TRBJ2-3
d_call: NA
clone_size: NA
v_call: TRBV7-6

cdr3_nt: TGTGCCAGCAGTTCCGGGTTTATCGGGGGGAGTAGGAATGAGCAGTTCTTC
cdr3_aa: CASSSGFIGGSRNEQFF
j_call: TRBJ2-1
d_call: TRBD2
clone_size: NA
v_call: TRBV7-8

cdr3_nt: TGCGCCAGCAGCTTGTCGTTGAGGGCCGGTCCAGATACGCAGTATTTT
cdr3_aa: CASSLSLRAGPDTQYF
j_call: TRBJ2-3
d_call: NA
clone_size: once
v_call: TRBV5-1

cdr3_nt: TGTGCCAGCAGTGAGGGACGGGATTTCACTGAAGCTTTCTTT
cdr3_aa: CASSEGRDFTEAFF
j_call: TRBJ1-1
d_call: NA
clone_size: NA
v_call: TRBV2

cdr3_nt: TGTGCCAGCAGTTACTCATCCAGGAACACTGAAGCTTTCTTT
cdr3_aa: CASSYSSRNTEAFF
j_call: TRBJ1-1
d_call: NA
clone_size: once
v_call: TRBV6-5

cdr3_nt: TGTGCCAGCCGGGACAGGGATTACTACGAGCAGTACTTC
cdr3_aa: CASRDRDYYEQYF
j_call: TRBJ2-7
d_call: TRBD1
clone_size: NA
v_call: TRBV6-1

cdr3_nt: TGTGCCAGAAGCTGGACCAGCTTCGCGGGAGGCACGCTTCAGGACGAGCAGTACTTC
cdr3_aa: CARSWTSFAGGTLQDEQYF
j_call: TRBJ2-7
d_call: TRBD2
clone_size: NA
v_call: TRBV5-3

cdr3_nt: TGTGCCAGCAGCGAACGACTCCGGAACACTGAAGCTTTCTTT
cdr3_aa: CASSERLRNTEAFF
j_call: TRBJ1-1
d_call: NA
clone_size: NA
v_call: TRBV9

cdr3_nt: TGTGCCAGCAGCGTGTCCTCTAGCGGGAGTATTGGAGATACGCAGTATTTT
cdr3_aa: CASSVSSSGSIGDTQYF
j_call: TRBJ2-3
d_call: TRBD2
clone_size: NA
v_call: TRBV9

cdr3_nt: TGTGCCAGCACTATCGGATTAAATGAGCAGTTCTTC
cdr3_aa: CASTIGLNEQFF
j_call: TRBJ2-1
d_call: NA
clone_size: NA
v_call: TRBV2

cdr3_nt: TGTGCCAGCAGCCGGACAGGAGACTCCTACAATGAGCAGTTCTTC
cdr3_aa: CASSRTGDSYNEQFF
j_call: TRBJ2-1
d_call: TRBD1
clone_size: NA
v_call: TRBV11-2

cdr3_nt: TGTGCCAGTAGTGCCAGGACTAGCGGCGGAGGGGCCAAAAACATTCAGTACTTC
cdr3_aa: CASSARTSGGGAKNIQYF
j_call: TRBJ2-4
d_call: TRBD2
clone_size: NA
v_call: TRBV19

cdr3_nt: TGTGCCAGCAGTCGCACGGATCATACTGGAAACGAGCAGTACTTC
cdr3_aa: CASSRTDHTGNEQYF
j_call: TRBJ2-7
d_call: NA
clone_size: NA
v_call: TRBV6-5

cdr3_nt: TGTGCCTGGGCAGCAGGGAACACTGAAGCTTTCTTT
cdr3_aa: CAWAAGNTEAFF
j_call: TRBJ1-1
d_call: NA
clone_size: few
v_call: TRBV30

cdr3_nt: TGCGCCAGCAGCTTGGCGAGGCTAGCGGGAGGGAACACAGATACGCAGTATTTT
cdr3_aa: CASSLARLAGGNTDTQYF
j_call: TRBJ2-3
d_call: TRBD2
clone_size: NA
v_call: TRBV5-1

cdr3_nt: TGTGCCAGCAGCCCGCAGGGCACCTCTAACTATGGCTACACCTTC
cdr3_aa: CASSPQGTSNYGYTF
j_call: TRBJ1-2
d_call: NA
clone_size: NA
v_call: TRBV7-8

cdr3_nt: TGTGCCAGCTCACCACCGGCGGGAGACGAGCAGTACTTC
cdr3_aa: CASSPPAGDEQYF
j_call: TRBJ2-7
d_call: TRBD2
clone_size: NA
v_call: TRBV18

cdr3_nt: TGCGCCAGCAGCTCCTTAGCGGGAGTGGCCGGGGAGCTGTTTTTT
cdr3_aa: CASSSLAGVAGELFF
j_call: TRBJ2-2
d_call: TRBD2
clone_size: NA
v_call: TRBV5-1

cdr3_nt: TGTGCCAGCAGGCGAGCGGGAGTCACCGGATACGAGCAGTACTTC
cdr3_aa: CASRRAGVTGYEQYF
j_call: TRBJ2-7
d_call: TRBD2
clone_size: NA
v_call: TRBV27

cdr3_nt: TGCGCCACCCGGGATAGACCGGGGGAGCAGTACTTT
cdr3_aa: CATRDRPGEQYF
j_call: TRBJ2-7
d_call: NA
clone_size: NA
v_call: TRBV23-1

cdr3_nt: TGTGCCAGCAGTTTAGAACAGGGGAACACTGAAGCTTTCTTT
cdr3_aa: CASSLEQGNTEAFF
j_call: TRBJ1-1
d_call: NA
clone_size: NA
v_call: TRBV28

cdr3_nt: TGTGCCAGCAGTCAACACCTAACTATGAACACTGAAGCTTTCTTT
cdr3_aa: CASSQHLTMNTEAFF
j_call: TRBJ1-1
d_call: NA
clone_size: NA
v_call: TRBV6-6

cdr3_nt: TGTGCCACCAGCCTAAACAGAGGGTACGAGCAGTACTTC
cdr3_aa: CATSLNRGYEQYF
j_call: TRBJ2-7
d_call: NA
clone_size: NA
v_call: TRBV15

cdr3_nt: TGTGCCAGCACCAAAGTCGCCGGGGAGCTGTTTTTT
cdr3_aa: CASTKVAGELFF
j_call: TRBJ2-2
d_call: NA
clone_size: NA
v_call: TRBV6-5

cdr3_nt: TGTGCCAGCAGCCCTTTGGGGGGGGTGAGCCGGACTGAAGCTTTCTTT
cdr3_aa: CASSPLGGVSRTEAFF
j_call: TRBJ1-1
d_call: NA
clone_size: NA
v_call: TRBV5-4

cdr3_nt: TGTGCCACACAGGGGTTAGGGGAGACCCAGTACTTC
cdr3_aa: CATQGLGETQYF
j_call: TRBJ2-5
d_call: TRBD1
clone_size: NA
v_call: TRBV25-1

cdr3_nt: TGTGCCAGCAGCGCTACCGGGACTAGCGGCACAGATACGCAGTATTTT
cdr3_aa: CASSATGTSGTDTQYF
j_call: TRBJ2-3
d_call: TRBD2
clone_size: NA
v_call: TRBV9

cdr3_nt: TGTGCCAGCAGCTTTCCCCCCCCCGAACCGGGGGACACTGAAGCTTTCTTT
cdr3_aa: CASSFPPPEPGDTEAFF
j_call: TRBJ1-1
d_call: NA
clone_size: once
v_call: TRBV7-3

cdr3_nt: TGTGCCACTACTTCTTCGGGGGGCCGTACAGATACGCAGTATTTT
cdr3_aa: CATTSSGGRTDTQYF
j_call: TRBJ2-3
d_call: NA
clone_size: NA
v_call: TRBV10-3

cdr3_nt: TGTGCCAGCAGCCGTTCCCCCACAACAGGGGCCTATTTCTACGAGCAGTACTTC
cdr3_aa: CASSRSPTTGAYFYEQYF
j_call: TRBJ2-7
d_call: TRBD1
clone_size: NA
v_call: TRBV7-6